The rows below give T cell receptor beta chains drawn from one sample of a study of T cell repertoires in cytomegalovirus infection. One entry per CDR3 protein, called by TCRdb with MiXCR from the reads. Here the sample spans approximately 240,000 distinct CDR3 sequences, around an eighth being singletons. Sequencing was done on a sample of PBMCs. The receptor source for this set is a human donor in good health (CMV status not recorded). Some clones in this sample may be carry-over from other donors' samples. Each CDR3 is given with its conserved first and last residue. A D gene is named only where the DNA matches it firmly. Some rows mark clone size as missing; the rest say once, few, many or name a class of expanded clone.

. | TRBJ2-5 | TRBV7-2 | many | TGTGCCAGCAGAGCAGGGGGGAAGTACCAAGAGACCCAGTACTTC | CASRAGGKYQETQYF
. | TRBJ2-7 | TRBV6-1 | many | TGTGCCAGCAGTGCCCTAGGCGGACCCTCCTACGAGCAGTACTTC | CASSALGGPSYEQYF
. | TRBJ1-1 | TRBV19 | few | TGTGCCAGTAGTATGCTGGGTCACTTTGCTTTCTTT | CASSMLGHFAFF
. | TRBJ2-7 | TRBV18 | . | TGTGCCAGCTCACCTGACTACGAGCAGTACTTC | CASSPDYEQYF
TRBD1 | TRBJ2-1 | TRBV4-1 | few | TGCGCCAGCAGCCAAATCGTACAGGGGGAGCAGTTCTTC | CASSQIVQGEQFF
TRBD2 | TRBJ2-1 | TRBV15 | . | TGTGCCACCAGCAGGGTACTAGCGGGAGTAAATGAGCAGTTCTTC | CATSRVLAGVNEQFF
. | TRBJ2-7 | TRBV28 | . | TGTGCCAGCCCCCCCGTGGGCCGCGGTTCCTACGAGCAGTACTTC | CASPPVGRGSYEQYF
. | TRBJ2-5 | TRBV5-4 | few | TGTGCCAGCAGCTTGGTGTCTGTAGGGGAGACCCAGTACTTC | CASSLVSVGETQYF
. | TRBJ1-2 | TRBV28 | many | TGTGCCAGCAGTTTAGGGACGACTGGCTACACCTTC | CASSLGTTGYTF
TRBD2 | TRBJ2-7 | TRBV7-9 | many | TGTGCCAGCAGCTCGGGACTAGCGGGAGACCACGAGCAGTACTTC | CASSSGLAGDHEQYF
. | TRBJ1-3 | TRBV14 | . | TGTGCCAGCAGCCAAGATAAATTGGCGCGGGCGGACGGAAACACCATATATTTT | CASSQDKLARADGNTIYF
. | TRBJ2-5 | TRBV5-4 | few | TGTGCCAGCAGCTTAGCGCCGGGCCCGGGAGCGGAGACCCAGTACTTC | CASSLAPGPGAETQYF
. | TRBJ2-7 | TRBV7-2 | many | TGTGCCGTAACCTGGGCAGGAGGAGCCTACGAGCAGTACTTC | CAVTWAGGAYEQYF
TRBD2 | TRBJ2-1 | TRBV7-2 | many | TGTGCCAGCAGCGGACTAGCGGGGTCCTCTTACAATGAGCAGTTCTTC | CASSGLAGSSYNEQFF
. | TRBJ2-1 | TRBV30 | . | TGTGCCTGGAGTCTTGGGTATGAGCAGTTCTTC | CAWSLGYEQFF
TRBD1 | TRBJ1-1 | TRBV7-2 | many | TGTGCCAGCAGCTTAGTGGGACAGAGAAGTGGAGCTTTCTTT | CASSLVGQRSGAFF
. | TRBJ2-1 | TRBV14 | . | TGTGCCAGCAGGAGGTCGAGTGCAGTGCAGTTCTTC | CASRRSSAVQFF
. | TRBJ1-4 | TRBV5-5 | few | TGTGCCAGCAGCCGAGCAGGGAGCACTAATGAAAAACTGTTTTTT | CASSRAGSTNEKLFF
TRBD2 | TRBJ2-1 | TRBV2 | . | TGTGCCAGCAGTGAGGGGCGGGGGGGGACCAATGAGCAGTTCTTC | CASSEGRGGTNEQFF
. | TRBJ1-1 | TRBV27 | many | TGTGCCAGCAGTTTGGGAAGCAGGGACACTGAAGCTTTCTTT | CASSLGSRDTEAFF
TRBD1 | TRBJ2-7 | TRBV29-1 | . | TGCAGCGTAGAAATCCGGGACAGGTCCTACGAGCAGTACTTC | CSVEIRDRSYEQYF
. | TRBJ1-2 | TRBV7-6 | . | TGTGCCAGCAGCCAAAGGGCGCGGGGCTATGGCTACACCTTC | CASSQRARGYGYTF
. | TRBJ1-5 | TRBV7-2 | many | TGTGCCAGCAGCTTAGGAATTTATAGCAATCAGCCCCAGCATTTT | CASSLGIYSNQPQHF
. | TRBJ2-2 | TRBV7-2 | many | TGTGCCAGCAGCAGGGGCGCGAACACCGGGGAGCTGTTTTTT | CASSRGANTGELFF
. | TRBJ1-2 | TRBV28 | many | TGTGCCAGCAGTCTGGCAGGGCTTAACTATGGCTACACCTTC | CASSLAGLNYGYTF
TRBD1 | TRBJ2-6 | TRBV27 | many | TGTGCCAGCAGTTCCACCGGACAGGGGCTTTCTGGGGCCAACGTCCTGACTTTC | CASSSTGQGLSGANVLTF
TRBD2 | TRBJ2-7 | TRBV7-2 | many | TGTGCCAGCAGCTTCCTTGCGGGAGTGGCTGGCGAGCAGTACTTC | CASSFLAGVAGEQYF
. | TRBJ2-7 | TRBV6-2/TRBV6-3 | many | TGTGCCAGCAGGCTAGGCGGGACCTACGAGCAGTACTTC | CASRLGGTYEQYF
TRBD1 | TRBJ1-2 | TRBV7-8 | many | TGTGCCAGCAGCTTATCCCCCAGGGGGGGCCATGGCTACACCTTC | CASSLSPRGGHGYTF
. | TRBJ1-5 | TRBV19 | many | TGTGCCAGTAGGCCTGACAGTTACAATCAGCCCCAGCATTTT | CASRPDSYNQPQHF
. | TRBJ2-7 | TRBV7-9 | few | TGTGCCAGCAGCCGCCCCGGAAGGGAGCAGTACTTC | CASSRPGREQYF
. | TRBJ2-7 | TRBV7-2 | many | TGTGCCAGCAGCCTAAGTAGGCACGAGCAGTACTTC | CASSLSRHEQYF
TRBD2 | TRBJ2-2 | TRBV19 | . | TGTGCCAGTAGGACTCAAACTAGCGGGTGGTCCGGGGAGCTGTTTTTT | CASRTQTSGWSGELFF
. | TRBJ2-4 | TRBV20-1 | . | TGCAGTGCTAGTAGGCCGGTAGCCAAAAACATTCAGTACTTC | CSASRPVAKNIQYF
TRBD1 | TRBJ2-1 | TRBV7-2 | few | TGTGCCAGCAGCTCGGACAGGGGAAGCAATGAGCAGTTCTTC | CASSSDRGSNEQFF
. | TRBJ2-7 | TRBV12-5 | . | TGTGCTAGTGGTTTCAAATCAGGGGCGGAGCAGTACTTC | CASGFKSGAEQYF
. | TRBJ2-4 | TRBV28 | . | TGTGCCAGCAGCCAGTTAGCCAAAAACATTCAGTACTTC | CASSQLAKNIQYF
TRBD1 | TRBJ1-4 | TRBV20-1 | few | TGCAGTGCTAATCGAGGGGGCGGTGAAAAACTGTTTTTT | CSANRGGGEKLFF
TRBD1 | TRBJ1-2 | TRBV7-2 | many | TGTGCCAGCAGCTCAAGACAGGGGTCGGCTGGCTACACCTTC | CASSSRQGSAGYTF
. | TRBJ2-1 | TRBV20-1 | few | TGCAGTGCTAAAGGGACTTTTTCCTACAATGAGCAGTTCTTC | CSAKGTFSYNEQFF
. | TRBJ2-1 | TRBV19 | . | TGTGCTAGACTGTGTGACCTCTTC | CARLCDLF
. | TRBJ1-5 | TRBV10-3 | many | TGTGCCATCAGTGCAGTGGGCAATCAGCCCCAGCATTTT | CAISAVGNQPQHF
. | TRBJ1-1 | TRBV11-2 | few | TGTGCCAGCAGCTTCCAAGCCGGGTCTGAAGCTTTCTTT | CASSFQAGSEAFF
TRBD1 | TRBJ1-1 | TRBV5-3 | . | TGTGCCAGCAGCTTGGGACAGGCTCTCACTGAAGCTTTCTTT | CASSLGQALTEAFF
TRBD1 | TRBJ2-1 | TRBV6-2/TRBV6-3 | . | TGTGCCAGCAGGATGGACAGGGATGTTGGTGAGCAGTTCTTC | CASRMDRDVGEQFF
TRBD2 | TRBJ2-3 | TRBV20-1 | many | TGCAGTGCTAGAGGAGGAGCAAGCGGGAGCGGAGATACGCAGTATTTT | CSARGGASGSGDTQYF
. | TRBJ1-2 | TRBV7-9 | . | TGTGCCAGCAGCTTTTGGGAGGGGTTCTATGGCTACACCTTC | CASSFWEGFYGYTF
. | TRBJ2-2 | TRBV6-2/TRBV6-3 | many | TGTGCCAGCAGTCGCCCGACAGAAAACACCGGGGAGCTGTTTTTT | CASSRPTENTGELFF
. | TRBJ1-1 | TRBV4-2 | many | TGTGCCAGCAGCCAAGAACCAGGGGTGAACACTGAAGCTTTCTTT | CASSQEPGVNTEAFF
. | TRBJ1-1 | TRBV5-1 | few | TGCGCCAGCAGCATGGGACGGACGAACACTGAAGCTTTCTTT | CASSMGRTNTEAFF
. | TRBJ2-3 | TRBV28 | many | TGTGCCAGCAGTTTGATCACAGATACGCAGTATTTT | CASSLITDTQYF